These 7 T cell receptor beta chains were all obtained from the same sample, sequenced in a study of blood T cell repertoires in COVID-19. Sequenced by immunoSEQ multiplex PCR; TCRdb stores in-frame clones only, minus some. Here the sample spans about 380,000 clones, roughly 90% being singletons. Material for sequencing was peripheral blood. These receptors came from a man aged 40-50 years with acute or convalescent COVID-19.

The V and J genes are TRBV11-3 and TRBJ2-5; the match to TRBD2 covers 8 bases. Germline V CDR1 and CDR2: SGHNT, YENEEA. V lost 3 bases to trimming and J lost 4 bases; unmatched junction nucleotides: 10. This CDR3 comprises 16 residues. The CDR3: CASSLRSGRGGETQYF. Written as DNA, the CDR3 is TGTGCCAGCAGCTTGAGGAGCGGGAGAGGGGGAGAGACCCAGTACTTC.

As DNA, the CDR3 is TGTGCCAGCAGCCAGGGGAGGGACACTGAAGCTTTCTTT. Protein sequence: CASSQGRDTEAFF. This chain joins TRBV3-1 (or the pseudogene TRBV3-2) and TRBJ1-1; D is unresolved. Germline CDR1 reads LGHDT; CDR2 reads YNNKEL (reference sequence). V was pared by 3 bases and J by 3 bases, with 8 bases between. This CDR3 contains 13 residues.

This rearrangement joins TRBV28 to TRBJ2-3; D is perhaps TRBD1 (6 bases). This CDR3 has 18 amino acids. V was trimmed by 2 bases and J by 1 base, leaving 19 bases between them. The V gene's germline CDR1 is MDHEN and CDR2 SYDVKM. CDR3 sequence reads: CASSLGPGAGWRTDTQYF. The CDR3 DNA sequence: TGTGCCAGCAGTTTAGGTCCAGGGGCCGGCTGGCGCACAGATACGCAGTATTTT.

The CDR3 DNA reads TGTGCCAGTAGTATGGCTCCTACTGCGTCGGGTGACACCATATATTTT. Its translation is CASSMAPTASGDTIYF. The genes are TRBV19 and TRBJ1-3; D call uncertain. This CDR3 contains 16 residues. Germline-derived CDR1 and CDR2 are LNHDA and SQIVND (reference sequence). Trimming took 3 bases from V and 8 from J, leaving 20 bases between them.

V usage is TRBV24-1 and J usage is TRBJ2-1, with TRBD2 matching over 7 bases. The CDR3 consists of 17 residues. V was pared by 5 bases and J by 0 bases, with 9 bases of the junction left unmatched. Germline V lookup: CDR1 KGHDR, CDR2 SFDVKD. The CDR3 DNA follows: TGTGCCACCAGTGCCCGCGGGGGAGGGGCCTCCTACAATGAGCAGTTCTTC. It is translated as CATSARGGGASYNEQFF.

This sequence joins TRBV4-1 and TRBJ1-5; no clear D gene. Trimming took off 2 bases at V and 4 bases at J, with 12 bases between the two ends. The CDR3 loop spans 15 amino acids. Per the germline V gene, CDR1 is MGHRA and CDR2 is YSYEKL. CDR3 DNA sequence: TGCGCCAGCAGCCAATTTGGCGGGAGAAATCAGCCCCAGCATTTT. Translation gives CASSQFGGRNQPQHF.

CDR3 residues: CASSFQVPDTIYF. For the CDR3, the DNA is TGTGCCAGCAGCTTCCAGGTTCCCGACACCATATATTTT. V is TRBV5-5 and J is TRBJ1-3, with unresolved D. The CDR3 covers 13 residues. Germline V gene lookup returns CDR1 SGHKS and CDR2 YYEKEE (reference sequence). V was shortened by 2 bases and J by 8 bases, with 11 bases between the two germline ends.